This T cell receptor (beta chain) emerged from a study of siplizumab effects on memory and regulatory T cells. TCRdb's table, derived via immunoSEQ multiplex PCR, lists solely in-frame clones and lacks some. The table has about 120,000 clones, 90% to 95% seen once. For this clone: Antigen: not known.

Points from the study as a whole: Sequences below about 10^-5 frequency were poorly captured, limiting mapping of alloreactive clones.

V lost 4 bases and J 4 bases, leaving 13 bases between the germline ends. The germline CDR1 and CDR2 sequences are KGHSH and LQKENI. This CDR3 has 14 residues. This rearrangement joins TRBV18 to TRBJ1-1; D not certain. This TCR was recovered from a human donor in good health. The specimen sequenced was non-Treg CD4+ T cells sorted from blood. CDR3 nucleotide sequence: TGTGCCAGCTCACAATCCGGTATAAGCACTGAAGCTTTCTTT. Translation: CASSQSGISTEAFF.